Following are 28 T cell receptor beta chains from one sample sequenced in a study of blood T cell repertoires in COVID-19. Here immunoSEQ multiplex PCR was the method, and the copy in TCRdb shows in-frame clones only, minus some. The profile covers 180,000 or so clones, with 85% appearing a single time and roughly 5% taken by the ten largest. The sample comprised peripheral blood. These receptors came from a woman aged 80 or older with acute or convalescent COVID-19.

The CDR3 region is CASILRNTGELFF. In DNA, the CDR3 is TGTGCCAGCATCCTAAGGAACACCGGGGAGCTGTTTTTT. V is TRBV7-2 and J is TRBJ2-2; D unresolved. V dropped 7 bases and J dropped 1 base, with 7 bases sitting between them. Germline lookup yields CDR1 SGHTA and CDR2 FQGNSA. The CDR3 covers 13 residues.

The rearrangement joins TRBV27 to TRBJ1-1; D not certain. The germline V gene has CDR1 MNHEY and CDR2 SMNVEV (reference sequence). The CDR3 has 16 residues. Trimming left V 10 bases short and J 0 bases short, with 21 bases between. The CDR3 loop reads CATSSEPPPMNTEAFF. CDR3 in DNA: TGTGCCACCTCCTCGGAGCCGCCCCCGATGAACACTGAAGCTTTCTTT.

This clone has only one observation. V gene TRBV5-4 combines with J gene TRBJ1-2; the match to TRBD1 covers 10 bases. With V trimmed by 4 bases and J by 5 bases, 17 bases remained unmatched. The CDR3 totals 18 residues. The germline gives CDR1 SGHNT, CDR2 YYREEE (reference sequence). The CDR3 sequence is CASSPPPGTGAPWYGYTF. Here the CDR3 DNA reads TGTGCCAGCAGCCCCCCGCCCGGGACAGGGGCTCCTTGGTATGGCTACACCTTC.

This chain joins TRBV18 and TRBJ1-1, with 8 bases fitting TRBD1. Germline CDR1 and CDR2: KGHSH and LQKENI. Trimming at V came to 4 bases and at J to 2 bases, leaving 3 bases not matched to a gene. The CDR3 has 14 amino acids. The CDR3 nucleotides are TGTGCCAGCTCACTGGACAGGGTTAACACTGAAGCTTTCTTT. Protein: CASSLDRVNTEAFF.

The chain uses TRBV18 and TRBJ1-2; D is unclear. Germline V gives CDR1 KGHSH, CDR2 LQKENI. The CDR3 totals 15 residues. Trimming removed 3 bases from V and 0 bases from J, with 11 bases in between. The CDR3 region is CASSPPSLANYGYTF. DNA of the CDR3: TGTGCCAGCTCACCGCCAAGTTTAGCTAACTATGGCTACACCTTC.

The rearrangement links TRBV5-4 to TRBJ1-2; TRBD1 aligns across 8 bases. This CDR3 contains 15 residues. The ends lost 0 bases at V and 3 bases at J; junction bases unmatched: 4. Germline-derived CDR1 and CDR2 are SGHNT and YYREEE (reference sequence). CDR3 sequence reads: CASSLATGVYYGYTF. In DNA, the CDR3 is TGTGCCAGCAGCTTGGCGACAGGGGTCTACTATGGCTACACCTTC. Complete variable domain (other parts from reference TRBV5-4 and TRBJ1-2): ETGVTQSPTHLIKTRGQQVTLRCSSQSGHNTVSWYQQALGQGPQFIFQYYREEENGRGNFPPRFSGLQFPNYSSELNVNALELDDSALYLCASSLATGVYYGYTFGSGTRLTVV.

CDR3 sequence: CASGDTSGNTIYF. The CDR3 region has the DNA TGTGCCAGCGGGGACACGTCTGGAAACACCATATATTTT. J is TRBJ1-3 and V is TRBV9, with a tentative D call TRBD1 (6 bases). Per the germline V gene, CDR1 is SGDLS and CDR2 is YYNGEE. The CDR3 consists of 13 residues. V shed 7 bases and J shed 1 base, with 9 bases lying between them.

The chain carries TRBV3-1 (or the pseudogene TRBV3-2) and TRBJ1-5; 8 positions match TRBD1. V dropped 1 base and J dropped 6; count of bases not matched to a gene: 8. The CDR3 has 16 amino acids. CDR1 and CDR2 from the germline V gene are LGHDT and YNNKEL (reference sequence). This chain's CDR3 is CASSQGRTGTGQPQHF. CDR3 bases: TGTGCCAGCAGCCAAGGTCGGACAGGGACGGGTCAGCCCCAGCATTTT.

V is TRBV11-2 and J is TRBJ2-7, with D maybe TRBD1 (5 bases). V lost 6 bases to trimming and J lost 3 bases, with 15 bases between them. This CDR3 is 14 amino acids long. In germline, CDR1 is SGHAT, CDR2 FQNNGV. This CDR3 is CASRNILGDYEQYF. The CDR3 DNA is TGTGCCAGCAGAAACATTCTAGGGGACTACGAGCAGTACTTC.

The rearrangement joins TRBV18 to TRBJ2-5, with 13 positions matching TRBD2. V was clipped by 4 bases and J by 2 bases; unmatched bases: 4. From germline, CDR1 is KGHSH and CDR2 LQKENI. The CDR3 is made up of 16 amino acids. The CDR3 DNA reads TGTGCCAGCTCACGCCGGACTAGCGGGAGTCAAGAGACCCAGTACTTC. This encodes CASSRRTSGSQETQYF.

The chain has TRBV6-5 and TRBJ2-5; 7 nucleotides line up with TRBD1. This CDR3 is built from 14 residues. In germline, CDR1 is MNHEY, CDR2 SVGAGI. V was clipped by 3 bases and J by 5 bases; unmatched bases: 6. The CDR3 is CASSYDRVVETQYF. In nucleotides, the CDR3 is TGTGCCAGCAGTTATGACAGGGTGGTCGAGACCCAGTACTTC.

This chain joins TRBV5-6 and TRBJ1-1; no definite D call. Germline V gene sequence: CDR1 SGHDT, CDR2 YYEEEE. The CDR3 contains 13 residues. The V gene lost 4 bases and the J gene lost 2 bases, with 9 bases spanning the gap. This CDR3 reads CASSVARNTEAFF. The DNA for the CDR3 is TGTGCCAGCAGCGTGGCCAGAAACACTGAAGCTTTCTTT.

The chain is built from TRBV6-2 or TRBV6-3 and TRBJ2-5, with D possibly being TRBD2 (6 bases). The CDR3 runs 15 residues. In germline, CDR1 is MNHEY, CDR2 SVGEGT. Trimming took off 5 bases at V and 2 bases at J, with 15 bases between the two ends. CDR3: CASSISGTKQETQYF. For the CDR3, the DNA is TGTGCCAGCAGTATTAGCGGAACTAAGCAAGAGACCCAGTACTTC.

The chain links TRBV10-2 to TRBJ2-7; 7 bases line up with TRBD1. The CDR3 spans 13 residues. Germline CDR1 reads WSHSY; CDR2 reads SAAADI. Trimming removed 8 bases from V and 2 bases from J; junction bases left unmatched: 6. The CDR3 sequence is CASHRGPPYEQYF. For the CDR3, the DNA is TGCGCCAGCCACAGGGGTCCGCCCTACGAGCAGTACTTC.

The V gene is TRBV7-2, the J gene TRBJ1-4, with a possible D match to TRBD1 (6 bases). CDR3 length: 15 amino acids. Per the germline V gene, CDR1 is SGHTA and CDR2 is FQGNSA. Between the trimmed V and J ends, which lost 1 base and 4 bases, there was a span of 10 bases. The CDR3 nucleotides are TGTGCCAGCAGCTTAGGTGGCAGGGGTAATGAAAAACTGTTTTTT. This encodes CASSLGGRGNEKLFF.

The rearrangement joins TRBV9 to TRBJ2-1; the match to TRBD1 covers 10 bases. From germline, CDR1 is SGDLS and CDR2 YYNGEE. The CDR3 sequence is 14 residues long. After removal of 3 bases from V and 7 bases from J, the junction contained 4 bases not matched to a gene. The CDR3 sequence: CASSGGQGNNEQFF. In nucleotides, the CDR3 is TGTGCCAGCAGCGGGGGACAGGGGAATAATGAGCAGTTCTTC.

The genes are TRBV19 and TRBJ1-5; no clear D. Germline V gene lookup returns CDR1 LNHDA and CDR2 SQIVND (reference sequence). The CDR3 loop spans 16 amino acids. The V and J ends lost 0 bases and 7 bases respectively, with 16 bases between them. The CDR3 loop is CASSIDRAGKGQPQHF. In DNA form, the CDR3 reads TGTGCCAGTAGTATAGATAGGGCGGGGAAAGGGCAGCCCCAGCATTTT.

V gene TRBV4-3 combines with J gene TRBJ1-1; D uncertain. The CDR3 sequence is 16 residues long. Trimming cost V 0 bases and J 0 bases, with 11 bases left between them. Germline V lookup: CDR1 LGHNA, CDR2 YSLEER. The CDR3, as DNA: TGCGCCAGCAGCCAAGATTCGGAGGTTGTGAACACTGAAGCTTTCTTT. It specifies CASSQDSEVVNTEAFF.

This chain links TRBV4-3 with TRBJ1-2; D perhaps matches TRBD1 (5 bases). Deletions cut 0 bases from V and 3 bases from J, with 14 bases between. CDR1 is LGHNA, CDR2 YSLEER, per germline. CDR3 length: 16 residues. The CDR3 DNA reads as TGCGCCAGCAGCCAAGATTCGTTACCGGGGGACTATGGCTACACCTTC. It specifies CASSQDSLPGDYGYTF.

This clone came up a few times. This rearrangement joins TRBV27 to TRBJ1-1, with D possibly matching TRBD1 (5 bases). CDR1 and CDR2 from the germline V gene are MNHEY and SMNVEV (reference sequence). The length of the CDR3 is 19 residues. Trimming pared 3 bases from V and 0 bases from J, leaving 23 bases between. CDR3 in amino acids: CASSFPRDSIGHMNTEAFF. The CDR3 DNA sequence: TGTGCCAGCAGTTTCCCCCGGGACTCAATAGGTCACATGAACACTGAAGCTTTCTTT.

V usage is TRBV11-2 and J usage is TRBJ2-5; tentatively, D is TRBD2 (6 bases). The CDR3 covers 13 residues. V was trimmed by 2 bases and J by 5 bases, leaving 9 bases between them. In germline, CDR1 is SGHAT, CDR2 FQNNGV. CDR3 loop: CASSLRGTETQYF. In nucleotides, the CDR3 is TGTGCCAGCAGCTTAAGAGGGACTGAGACCCAGTACTTC.

The chain uses TRBV5-1 and TRBJ2-2, with a weak D call TRBD2 (6 bases). Germline V gives CDR1 SGHRS, CDR2 YFSETQ. This CDR3 has 14 residues. The V end was cut by 4 bases, the J end by 5 bases, with 12 bases between. The CDR3 region is CASSANRGTGELFF. The DNA for the CDR3 is TGCGCCAGCAGCGCGAATCGGGGGACCGGGGAGCTGTTTTTT.

V and J are TRBV7-3 and TRBJ2-1, with TRBD1 as a possible D gene (6 bases). This CDR3 has 16 amino acids. In germline, CDR1 is SGHTA, CDR2 FQGTGA. Trimming stripped 1 base from V and 1 base from J, with 11 bases between. The CDR3 is CASSLSGTRSYNEQFF. CDR3 nucleotide sequence: TGTGCCAGCAGCTTAAGTGGGACACGTTCCTACAATGAGCAGTTCTTC.

J is TRBJ1-1 and V is TRBV30; TRBD1 is a possible D gene (5 bases). Germline V lookup: CDR1 GTSNPN, CDR2 SVGIG (reference sequence). The CDR3 consists of 14 residues. V was shortened by 8 bases and J by 4 bases, with 20 bases between the two germline ends. The CDR3 sequence is CAGRGLRSSTEAFF. DNA of the CDR3: TGTGCCGGAAGGGGACTCCGAAGTAGCACTGAAGCTTTCTTT.

The chain uses TRBV12-5 and TRBJ2-5; D not certain. V lost 7 bases and J lost 4, with 16 bases in between. The CDR3 has 14 amino acids. CDR1 and CDR2 (germline): LGHNT, FRNRAP. CDR3 amino acids: CASAPTRQRETQYF. CDR3 DNA sequence: TGTGCTAGTGCCCCCACCCGACAAAGAGAGACCCAGTACTTC.

The rearrangement links TRBV10-3 to TRBJ2-5; 8 bases agree with TRBD1. The junction had 1 base not matched to a gene; V was cut back by 2 bases and J by 2 bases. Germline lookup yields CDR1 ENHRY and CDR2 SYGVKD. CDR3 length: 14 residues. The CDR3 region is CAISEGTGQETQYF. The DNA for the CDR3 is TGTGCCATCAGTGAGGGGACAGGACAAGAGACCCAGTACTTC.

The chain links TRBV18 to TRBJ2-1, with a tentative D call TRBD1 (6 bases). Trimming removed 5 bases from V and 9 bases from J, with 20 bases in between. Germline V lookup: CDR1 KGHSH, CDR2 LQKENI. The CDR3 length is 15 residues. The CDR3 nucleotides read TGTGCCAGCTCAACCAGGGACAAGCTGCATGTTGAGCAGTTCTTC. Amino acids: CASSTRDKLHVEQFF.

V usage is TRBV12-3 or TRBV12-4 and J usage is TRBJ1-1; TRBD1 is a possible D gene (6 bases). This CDR3 comprises 11 residues. V was pared by 5 bases and J by 11 bases, with 12 bases between. The CDR3 DNA is TGTGCCAGCAGTGGAGGACAGATGGCTTTCTTT. Protein sequence: CASSGGQMAFF.